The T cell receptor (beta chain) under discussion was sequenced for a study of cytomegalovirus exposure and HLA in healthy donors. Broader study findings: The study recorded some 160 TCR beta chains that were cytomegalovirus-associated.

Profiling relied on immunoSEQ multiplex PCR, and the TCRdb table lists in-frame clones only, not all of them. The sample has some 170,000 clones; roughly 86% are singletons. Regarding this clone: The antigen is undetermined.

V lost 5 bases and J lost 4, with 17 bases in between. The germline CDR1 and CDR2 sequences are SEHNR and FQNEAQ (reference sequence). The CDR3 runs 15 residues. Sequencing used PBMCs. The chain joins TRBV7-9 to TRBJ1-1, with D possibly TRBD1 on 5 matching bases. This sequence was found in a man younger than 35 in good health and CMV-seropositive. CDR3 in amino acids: CASSLWRGRGTEAFF. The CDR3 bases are TGTGCCAGCAGCCTCTGGAGGGGTCGTGGCACTGAAGCTTTCTTT.